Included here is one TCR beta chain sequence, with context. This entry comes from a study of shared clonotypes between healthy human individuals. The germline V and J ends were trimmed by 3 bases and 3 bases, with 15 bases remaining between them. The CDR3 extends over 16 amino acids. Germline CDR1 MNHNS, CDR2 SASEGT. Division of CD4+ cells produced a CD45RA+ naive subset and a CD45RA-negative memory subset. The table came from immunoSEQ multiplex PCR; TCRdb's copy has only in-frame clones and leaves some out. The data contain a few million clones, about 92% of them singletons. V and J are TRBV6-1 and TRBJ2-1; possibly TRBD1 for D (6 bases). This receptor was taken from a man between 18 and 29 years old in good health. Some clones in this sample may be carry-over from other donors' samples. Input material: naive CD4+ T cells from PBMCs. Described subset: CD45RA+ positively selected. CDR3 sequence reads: CASSDLGRGIYNEQFF. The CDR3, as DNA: TGTGCCAGCAGTGATCTCGGCAGGGGCATCTACAATGAGCAGTTCTTC.